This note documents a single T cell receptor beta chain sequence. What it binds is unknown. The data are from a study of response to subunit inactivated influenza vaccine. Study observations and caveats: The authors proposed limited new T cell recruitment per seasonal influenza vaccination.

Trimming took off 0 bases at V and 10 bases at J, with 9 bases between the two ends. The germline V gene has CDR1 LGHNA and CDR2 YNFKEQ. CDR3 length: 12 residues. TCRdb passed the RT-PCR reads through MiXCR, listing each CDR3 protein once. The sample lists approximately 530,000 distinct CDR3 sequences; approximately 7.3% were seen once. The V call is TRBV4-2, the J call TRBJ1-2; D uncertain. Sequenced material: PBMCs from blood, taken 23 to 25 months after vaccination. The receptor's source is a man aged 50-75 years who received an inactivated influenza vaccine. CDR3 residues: CASSQDRGFYTF. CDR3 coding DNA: TGTGCCAGCAGCCAAGATCGAGGGTTCTACACCTTC.